The rows below give T cell receptor beta chains drawn from one sample of a study of neurological immune-mediated disorders. A single record per CDR3 protein comes from TCRdb applying MiXCR to the 5' RACE reads. The data show 45,000 to 60,000 distinct CDR3 sequences, with about 2.5% seen just once and about 3% held by the top ten. The sequencing sample was made of PBMCs. The receptor set was obtained from a man over 45 with multiple sclerosis. Both conserved end residues are part of each CDR3. A D gene is named only where the DNA matches it firmly. The size entry is marked missing in some rows and otherwise reads once, few, many or a size class.

J | V | D | size | CDR3 | DNA
TRBJ2-1 | TRBV5-6 | TRBD2 | . | CASSLALAGKRYNEQFF | TGTGCCAGCAGCTTGGCCCTAGCGGGGAAACGCTACAATGAGCAGTTCTTC
TRBJ2-2 | TRBV6-5 | TRBD1 | many | CASSYSRTGGAGELFF | TGTGCCAGCAGTTACTCGAGGACAGGGGGCGCCGGGGAGCTGTTTTTT
TRBJ1-5 | TRBV30 | TRBD1 | many | CAWSPGQGANQPQHF | TGTGCCTGGAGCCCGGGACAGGGGGCGAATCAGCCCCAGCATTTT
TRBJ1-5 | TRBV7-2 | . | many | CASSLAGSGHQPQHF | TGTGCCAGCAGCTTAGCGGGGTCGGGGCATCAGCCCCAGCATTTT
TRBJ1-2 | TRBV20-1 | . | many | CSAREPGFFYGYTF | TGCAGTGCTAGAGAGCCAGGTTTCTTCTATGGCTACACCTTC
TRBJ1-6 | TRBV20-1 | TRBD1 | many | CSAPDRATNSPLHF | TGCAGTGCACCTGACAGGGCAACTAATTCACCCCTCCACTTT
TRBJ1-4 | TRBV7-8 | . | many | CASSTGEKLFF | TGTGCCAGCAGCACAGGTGAAAAACTGTTTTTT
TRBJ2-1 | TRBV12-3/TRBV12-4 | TRBD2 | many | CASSPQRGAYNEQFF | TGTGCCAGCAGTCCCCAGCGGGGGGCCTACAATGAGCAGTTCTTC
TRBJ1-6 | TRBV10-3 | . | many | CAISLGHDRSPLHF | TGTGCCATCAGCCTGGGACACGACCGGTCACCCCTCCACTTT
TRBJ1-1 | TRBV5-1 | . | many | CASSLAPGLNTEAFF | TGCGCCAGCAGCTTGGCTCCGGGATTGAACACTGAAGCTTTCTTT
TRBJ2-3 | TRBV20-1 | . | many | CSARAGESTDTQYF | TGCAGTGCTAGAGCGGGGGAAAGCACAGATACGCAGTATTTT
TRBJ1-1 | TRBV4-2 | . | many | CASSQEGLNTEAFF | TGTGCCAGCAGCCAAGAGGGGTTAAACACTGAAGCTTTCTTT
TRBJ1-2 | TRBV28 | . | many | CASPGPFVDYTF | TGTGCCAGCCCGGGCCCGTTTGTTGACTACACCTTC
TRBJ2-1 | TRBV4-1 | . | many | CASSQWGRREVFYNEQFF | TGCGCCAGCAGCCAATGGGGAAGGCGGGAAGTTTTCTACAATGAGCAGTTCTTC
TRBJ1-2 | TRBV20-1 | TRBD1 | many | CSARTGRDGYTF | TGCAGTGCTCGGACAGGGAGGGATGGCTACACCTTC
TRBJ2-6 | TRBV20-1 | . | many | CSARETVNPRAGANVLTF | TGCAGTGCTAGGGAGACAGTCAATCCGAGGGCTGGGGCCAACGTCCTGACTTTC
TRBJ2-2 | TRBV10-3 | TRBD1 | many | CAITSGQGQRELFF | TGTGCCATCACCTCGGGACAGGGCCAAAGGGAGCTGTTTTTT
TRBJ2-2 | TRBV27 | . | many | CASRSMGGTGELFF | TGTGCCAGCAGATCGATGGGGGGCACCGGGGAGCTGTTTTTT
TRBJ1-1 | TRBV10-2 | . | many | CASGGGNMNTEAFF | TGCGCCAGCGGAGGGGGTAACATGAACACTGAAGCTTTCTTT
TRBJ1-6 | TRBV12-3/TRBV12-4 | . | many | CASSLSADSSSNSPLHF | TGTGCCAGCAGTTTGAGCGCGGACAGTTCTTCTAATTCACCCCTCCACTTT
TRBJ2-5 | TRBV5-1 | TRBD2 | many | CASSFSGGAQETQYF | TGCGCCAGCAGCTTTAGCGGGGGGGCCCAAGAGACCCAGTACTTC
TRBJ1-1 | TRBV5-1 | . | many | CASSLAGATEAFF | TGCGCCAGCAGCTTGGCCGGGGCCACTGAAGCTTTCTTT
TRBJ2-2 | TRBV29-1 | TRBD1 | many | CSVQQGAGELFF | TGCAGCGTTCAACAGGGGGCCGGGGAGCTGTTTTTT
TRBJ1-4 | TRBV7-8 | . | many | CASNYRGGTNEKLFF | TGTGCCAGCAACTATAGGGGGGGAACTAATGAAAAACTGTTTTTT
TRBJ2-1 | TRBV14 | . | many | CASSQDMRPGDEQFF | TGTGCCAGCAGCCAAGATATGCGCCCCGGGGATGAGCAGTTCTTC
TRBJ1-1 | TRBV7-9 | . | many | CASSLAMNTEAFF | TGTGCCAGCAGCTTAGCGATGAACACTGAAGCTTTCTTT
TRBJ2-3 | TRBV27 | . | many | CASRQDRTLLQDTQYF | TGTGCCAGCCGACAAGACAGGACCCTACTGCAAGATACGCAGTATTTT
TRBJ2-2 | TRBV5-1 | . | . | CASRTGELFF | TGCGCCAGCAGAACCGGGGAGCTGTTTTTT
TRBJ2-4 | TRBV3-1 | . | . | CASSQVAGAIGKNIQYF | TGTGCCAGCAGCCAAGTTGCGGGGGCCATTGGCAAAAACATTCAGTACTTC
TRBJ1-6 | TRBV6-1 | . | many | CASSEESWSSPLHF | TGTGCCAGCAGTGAAGAAAGTTGGAGTTCACCCCTCCACTTT
TRBJ2-7 | TRBV27 | . | many | CASGRSLYEQYF | TGTGCCAGCGGGCGAAGCCTCTACGAGCAGTACTTC
TRBJ1-6 | TRBV7-2 | TRBD1 | many | CASSFATGGRTPLHF | TGTGCCAGCAGCTTTGCGACAGGGGGAAGGACACCCCTCCACTTT
TRBJ1-5 | TRBV28 | . | many | CASSFPKRGEGTYSNQPQHF | TGTGCCAGCAGTTTTCCCAAACGAGGAGAGGGAACTTATAGCAATCAGCCCCAGCATTTT
TRBJ1-1 | TRBV7-2 | TRBD1 | many | CASSFLGQGPEAFF | TGTGCCAGCAGCTTCCTGGGACAGGGACCTGAAGCTTTCTTT
TRBJ2-1 | TRBV5-1 | TRBD2 | many | CASSFDGGDYNEQFF | TGCGCCAGCAGCTTCGACGGGGGGGATTACAATGAGCAGTTCTTC
TRBJ2-3 | TRBV4-1 | TRBD1 | . | CASSQPDRTDTQYF | TGCGCCAGCAGCCAACCGGACAGGACAGATACGCAGTATTTT
TRBJ2-3 | TRBV5-8 | . | many | CASRQLQGFGYTQYF | TGTGCCAGCAGGCAACTACAGGGCTTCGGGTATACGCAGTATTTT
TRBJ2-3 | TRBV5-1 | . | many | CASSLGDGLPGADTQYF | TGCGCCAGCAGCTTGGGCGACGGACTACCGGGGGCAGATACGCAGTATTTT
TRBJ2-5 | TRBV7-9 | . | . | CASSRGSGETQYF | TGTGCCAGCAGCCGAGGTAGCGGCGAGACCCAGTACTTC
TRBJ2-3 | TRBV6-5 | TRBD1 | . | CASSRQGKNTQYF | TGTGCCAGCAGTAGACAGGGTAAAAATACGCAGTATTTT
TRBJ2-3 | TRBV4-3 | TRBD2 | many | CASSQDPNSGGLDTQYF | TGCGCCAGCAGCCAAGATCCGAATAGCGGGGGGTTAGATACGCAGTATTTT
TRBJ2-2 | TRBV20-1 | . | . | CSARVSTGELFF | TGCAGTGCTAGGGTGTCCACCGGGGAGCTGTTTTTT
TRBJ2-7 | TRBV20-1 | TRBD1 | many | CSARDGQGRNEQYF | TGCAGTGCTAGAGACGGACAGGGGAGGAACGAGCAGTACTTC
TRBJ2-5 | TRBV20-1 | TRBD2 | many | CSARDRLAGVQETQYF | TGCAGTGCTAGAGACCGACTAGCGGGGGTTCAAGAGACCCAGTACTTC
TRBJ1-2 | TRBV5-1 | TRBD1 | many | CASSWDRVGGYTF | TGCGCCAGCAGCTGGGACAGGGTTGGTGGCTACACCTTC
TRBJ2-7 | TRBV5-1 | TRBD2 | many | CASTQSGGAIEQYF | TGCGCCAGCACCCAAAGCGGGGGGGCTATCGAGCAGTACTTC
TRBJ2-2 | TRBV11-2 | . | . | CASSLLSGFTGELFF | TGTGCCAGCAGCCTCCTAAGCGGATTTACCGGGGAGCTGTTTTTT
TRBJ2-7 | TRBV12-3/TRBV12-4 | . | many | CASSLRGPSYEQYF | TGTGCCAGCAGCCTCCGGGGGCCGTCCTACGAGCAGTACTTC
TRBJ2-3 | TRBV7-9 | TRBD2 | many | CASSSRGGSTDTQYF | TGTGCCAGCAGCTCCCGGGGGGGGAGCACAGATACGCAGTATTTT
TRBJ2-3 | TRBV20-1 | . | many | CSARDRQRTSTDTQYF | TGCAGTGCTAGAGATAGGCAGAGGACTAGCACAGATACGCAGTATTTT
TRBJ2-1 | TRBV7-9 | . | many | CASSLVPGDQFF | TGTGCCAGCAGCTTAGTCCCCGGGGATCAGTTCTTC
TRBJ2-5 | TRBV7-2 | TRBD2 | many | CASSLTSGKETQYF | TGTGCCAGCAGCTTGACTAGCGGGAAAGAGACCCAGTACTTC
TRBJ2-1 | TRBV7-3 | TRBD2 | many | CASSLNSLASGENEQFF | TGTGCCAGCAGCTTAAACTCCCTCGCTAGCGGGGAAAATGAGCAGTTCTTC